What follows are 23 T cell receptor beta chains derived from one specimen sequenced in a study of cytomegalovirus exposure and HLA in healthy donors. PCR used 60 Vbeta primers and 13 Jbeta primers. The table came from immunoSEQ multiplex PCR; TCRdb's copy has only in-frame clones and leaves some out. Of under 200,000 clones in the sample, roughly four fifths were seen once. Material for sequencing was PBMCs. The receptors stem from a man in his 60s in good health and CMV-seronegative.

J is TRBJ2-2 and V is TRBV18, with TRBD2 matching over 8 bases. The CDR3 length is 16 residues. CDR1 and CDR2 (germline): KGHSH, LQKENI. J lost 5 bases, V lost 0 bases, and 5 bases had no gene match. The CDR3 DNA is TGTGCCAGCTCACCACCGTACCAGCGGGGGACCGGGGAGCTGTTTTTT. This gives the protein CASSPPYQRGTGELFF. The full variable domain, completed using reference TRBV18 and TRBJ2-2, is NAGVMQNPRHLVRRRGQEARLRCSPMKGHSHVYWYRQLPEEGLKFMVYLQKENIIDESGMPKERFSAEFPKEGPSILRIQQVVRGDSAAYFCASSPPYQRGTGELFFGEGSRLTVL.

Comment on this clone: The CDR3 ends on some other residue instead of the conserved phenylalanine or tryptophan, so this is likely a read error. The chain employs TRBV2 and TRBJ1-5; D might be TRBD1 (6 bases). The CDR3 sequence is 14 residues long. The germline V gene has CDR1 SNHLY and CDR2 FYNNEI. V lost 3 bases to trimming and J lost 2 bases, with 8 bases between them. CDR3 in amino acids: CASSEGQRNQPQHL. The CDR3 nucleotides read TGTGCCAGCAGTGAGGGACAACGCAATCAGCCCCAGCATCTT.

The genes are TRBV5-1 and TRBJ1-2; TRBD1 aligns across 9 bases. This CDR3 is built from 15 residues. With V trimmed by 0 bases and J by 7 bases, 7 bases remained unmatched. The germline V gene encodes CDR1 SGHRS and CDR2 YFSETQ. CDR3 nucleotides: TGCGCCAGCAGCTTGGACGGGGACAGGGCTCGTGGCTACACCTTC. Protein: CASSLDGDRARGYTF.

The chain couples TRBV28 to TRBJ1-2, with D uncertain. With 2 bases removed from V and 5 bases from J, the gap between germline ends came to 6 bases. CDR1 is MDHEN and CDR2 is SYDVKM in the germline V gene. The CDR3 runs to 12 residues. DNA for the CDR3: TGTGCCAGCAGTTTACCCCCGTATGGCTACACCTTC. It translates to CASSLPPYGYTF.

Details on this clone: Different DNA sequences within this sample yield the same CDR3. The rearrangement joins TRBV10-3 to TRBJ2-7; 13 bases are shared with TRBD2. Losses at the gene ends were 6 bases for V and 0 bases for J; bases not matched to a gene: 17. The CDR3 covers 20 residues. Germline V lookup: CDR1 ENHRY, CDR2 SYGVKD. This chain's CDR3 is CAISTSPGLAGIKSSYEQYF. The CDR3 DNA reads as TGTGCCATCAGCACCTCTCCGGGACTAGCGGGGATAAAAAGCTCCTACGAGCAGTACTTC.

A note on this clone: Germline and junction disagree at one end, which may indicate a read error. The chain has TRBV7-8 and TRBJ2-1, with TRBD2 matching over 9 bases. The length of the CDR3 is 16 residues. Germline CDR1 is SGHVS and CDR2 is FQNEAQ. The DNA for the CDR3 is TGTGCCAGCAGCCTAGCGGGACAAAGCTCCTACAATGAGCAGTTCTTC. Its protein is CASSLAGQSSYNEQFF.

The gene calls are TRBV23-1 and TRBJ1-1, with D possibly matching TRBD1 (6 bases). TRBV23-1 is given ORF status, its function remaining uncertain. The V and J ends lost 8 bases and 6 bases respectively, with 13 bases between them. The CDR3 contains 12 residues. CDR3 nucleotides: TGCGCCAGCGGGCCAGGGGCTTCTGAAGCTTTCTTT. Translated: CASGPGASEAFF.

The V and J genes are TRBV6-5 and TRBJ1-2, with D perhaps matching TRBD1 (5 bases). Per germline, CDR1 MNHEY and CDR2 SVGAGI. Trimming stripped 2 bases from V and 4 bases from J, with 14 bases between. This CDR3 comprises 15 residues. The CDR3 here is CASSYNGALSYGYTF. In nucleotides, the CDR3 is TGTGCCAGCAGTTACAATGGGGCCCTTAGCTATGGCTACACCTTC.

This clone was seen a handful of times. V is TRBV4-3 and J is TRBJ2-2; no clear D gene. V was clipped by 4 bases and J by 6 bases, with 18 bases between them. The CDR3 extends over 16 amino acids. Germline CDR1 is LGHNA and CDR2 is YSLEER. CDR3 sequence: CASSPDQTLVSGELFF. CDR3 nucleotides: TGCGCCAGCAGCCCGGATCAGACTTTAGTTTCCGGGGAGCTGTTTTTT.

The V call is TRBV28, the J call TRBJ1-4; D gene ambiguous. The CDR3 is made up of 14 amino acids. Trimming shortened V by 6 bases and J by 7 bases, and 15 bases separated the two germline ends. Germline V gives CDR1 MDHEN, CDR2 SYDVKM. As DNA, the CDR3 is TGTGCCAGCAGCCTGCCGGGAATTAGTGAAAAACTGTTTTTT. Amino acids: CASSLPGISEKLFF.

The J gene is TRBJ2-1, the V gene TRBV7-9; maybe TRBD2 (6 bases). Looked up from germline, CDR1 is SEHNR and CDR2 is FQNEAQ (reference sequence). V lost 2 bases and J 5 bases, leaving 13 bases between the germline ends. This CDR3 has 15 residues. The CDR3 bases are TGTGCCAGCAGCTTACTTTGGGGGACTCACAATGAGCAGTTCTTC. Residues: CASSLLWGTHNEQFF.

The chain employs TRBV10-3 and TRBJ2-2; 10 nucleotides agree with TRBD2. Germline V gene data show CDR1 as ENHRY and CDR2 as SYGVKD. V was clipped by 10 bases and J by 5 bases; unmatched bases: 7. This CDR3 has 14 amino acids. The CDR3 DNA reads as TGTGCCACCCTGACTAGCGGGCCTACCGGGGAGCTGTTTTTT. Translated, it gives CATLTSGPTGELFF.

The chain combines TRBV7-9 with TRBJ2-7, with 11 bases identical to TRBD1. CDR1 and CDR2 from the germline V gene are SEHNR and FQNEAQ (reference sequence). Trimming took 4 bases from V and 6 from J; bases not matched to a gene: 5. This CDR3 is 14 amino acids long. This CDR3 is CASSSGQGAIEQYF. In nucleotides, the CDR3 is TGTGCCAGCAGCTCCGGACAGGGGGCCATCGAGCAGTACTTC.

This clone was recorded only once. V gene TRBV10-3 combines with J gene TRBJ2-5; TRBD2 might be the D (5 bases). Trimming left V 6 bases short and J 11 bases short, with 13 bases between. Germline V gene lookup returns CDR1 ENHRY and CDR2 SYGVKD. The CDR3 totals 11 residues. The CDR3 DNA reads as TGTGCCATCAGGAGTACGTGGGAGCAGTACTTC. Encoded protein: CAIRSTWEQYF.

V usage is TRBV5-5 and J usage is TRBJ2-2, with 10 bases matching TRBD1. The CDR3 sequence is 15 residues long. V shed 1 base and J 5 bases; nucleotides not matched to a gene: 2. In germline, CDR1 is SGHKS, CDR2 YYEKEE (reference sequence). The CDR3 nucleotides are TGTGCCAGCAGCTTGAGACAGGGGGCGACCGGGGAGCTGTTTTTT. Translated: CASSLRQGATGELFF.

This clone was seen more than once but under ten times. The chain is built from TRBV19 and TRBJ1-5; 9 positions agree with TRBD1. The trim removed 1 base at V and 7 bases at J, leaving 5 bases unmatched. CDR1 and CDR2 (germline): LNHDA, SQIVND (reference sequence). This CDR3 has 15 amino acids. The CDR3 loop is CASSIGGQGWQPQHF. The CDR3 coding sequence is TGTGCCAGTAGTATAGGGGGACAGGGCTGGCAGCCCCAGCATTTT.

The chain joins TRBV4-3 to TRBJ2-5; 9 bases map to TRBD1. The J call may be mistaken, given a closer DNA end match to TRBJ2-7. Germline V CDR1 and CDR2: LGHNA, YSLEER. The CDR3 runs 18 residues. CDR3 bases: TGCGCCAGCAGCCCTCATGGGGGAGGGACAGGGACCCTAGCCGAGCAGTACTTC. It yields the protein CASSPHGGGTGTLAEQYF.

CDR3 coding DNA: TGTGCCAGCAGCTTGCCGCGACAGGAGTTTCTCTCTGGGGCCAACGTCCTGACTTTC. Translating gives CASSLPRQEFLSGANVLTF. This chain uses TRBV5-6 with TRBJ2-6; D is possibly TRBD1 (6 bases). CDR1 SGHDT and CDR2 YYEEEE come from the germline V gene. Trimming took off 1 base at V and 0 bases at J, with 17 bases between the two ends. The CDR3 contains 19 residues.

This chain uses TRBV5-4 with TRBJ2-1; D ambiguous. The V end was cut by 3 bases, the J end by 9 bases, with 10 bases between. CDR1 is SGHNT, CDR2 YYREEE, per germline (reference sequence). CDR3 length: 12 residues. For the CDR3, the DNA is TGTGCCAGCAGCTCAAGCTGGTCTGAGCAGTTCTTC. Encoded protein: CASSSSWSEQFF.

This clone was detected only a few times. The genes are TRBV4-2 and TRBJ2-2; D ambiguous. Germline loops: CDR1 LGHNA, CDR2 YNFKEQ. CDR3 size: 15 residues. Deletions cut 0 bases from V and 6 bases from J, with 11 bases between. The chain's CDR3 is CASSQEERPPGELFF. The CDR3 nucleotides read TGTGCCAGCAGCCAAGAGGAGCGTCCTCCCGGGGAGCTGTTTTTT.

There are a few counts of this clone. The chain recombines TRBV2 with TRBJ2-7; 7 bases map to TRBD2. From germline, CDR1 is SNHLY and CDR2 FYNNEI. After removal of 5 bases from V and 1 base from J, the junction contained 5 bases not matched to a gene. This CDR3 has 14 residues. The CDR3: CASSQLALSYEQYF. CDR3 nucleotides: TGTGCCAGCAGTCAACTAGCGTTATCCTACGAGCAGTACTTC.

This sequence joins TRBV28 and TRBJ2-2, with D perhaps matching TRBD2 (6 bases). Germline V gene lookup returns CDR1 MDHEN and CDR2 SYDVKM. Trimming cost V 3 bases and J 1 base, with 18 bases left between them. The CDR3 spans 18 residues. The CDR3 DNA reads TGTGCCAGCAGTTTCGTTCTTCGGGCTAGCGAGAACACCGGGGAGCTGTTTTTT. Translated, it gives CASSFVLRASENTGELFF.

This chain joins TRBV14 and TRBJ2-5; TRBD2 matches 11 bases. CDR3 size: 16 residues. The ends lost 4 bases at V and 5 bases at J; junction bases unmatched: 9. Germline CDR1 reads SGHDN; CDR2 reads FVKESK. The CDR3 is CASSPRRLAGLETQYF. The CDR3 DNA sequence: TGTGCCAGCAGCCCACGCAGACTAGCGGGGTTGGAGACCCAGTACTTC.